The 13 T cell receptor beta chains in this list originate from one sample, sequenced in a study of immune evolution from preneoplasia to lung adenocarcinoma. This table comes from immunoSEQ multiplex PCR, and its TCRdb copy is limited to in-frame clones, with some not included. The data show 9,000 to 13,000 clones, about 80% seen once. The source material was FFPE minimally invasive lung adenocarcinoma tissue. These TCRs come from a person aged 65-85 years with lung adenocarcinoma.

The chain uses TRBV9 and TRBJ1-4, with a tentative D call TRBD1 (6 bases). The CDR3 is 15 residues long. Germline V gene lookup returns CDR1 SGDLS and CDR2 YYNGEE. V lost 0 bases to trimming and J lost 6 bases, with 12 bases between them. In nucleotides, the CDR3 is TGTGCCAGCAGCGTAGGACAGGAATACGATGAAAAACTGTTTTTT. Its protein product is CASSVGQEYDEKLFF.

The chain carries TRBV6-6 and TRBJ1-2; tentative D call: TRBD1 (5 bases). This CDR3 comprises 16 residues. Trimming took 2 bases from V and 8 from J, leaving 21 bases between them. Germline V lookup: CDR1 MNHNY, CDR2 SVGAGI (reference sequence). The CDR3 loop reads CASSYRIQGRGEGYTF. CDR3 coding DNA: TGTGCCAGCAGTTACCGAATCCAGGGCCGGGGGGAGGGCTACACCTTC.

The chain uses TRBV28 and TRBJ2-7, with 7 bases matching TRBD2. The CDR3 extends over 14 amino acids. V was clipped by 3 bases and J by 3 bases; unmatched bases: 5. CDR1 and CDR2 (germline): MDHEN, SYDVKM. Here the CDR3 reads CASSFSGRGYEQYF. The CDR3 DNA sequence: TGTGCCAGCAGTTTTAGTGGGAGGGGCTACGAGCAGTACTTC. Together with reference TRBV28 and TRBJ2-7, the CDR3 gives the full variable domain: DVKVTQSSRYLVKRTGEKVFLECVQDMDHENMFWYRQDPGLGLRLIYFSYDVKMKEKGDIPEGYSVSREKKERFSLILESASTNQTSMYLCASSFSGRGYEQYFGPGTRLTVT.

V usage is TRBV5-1 and J usage is TRBJ2-7; a weak D match, TRBD1 (7 bases). Germline V gene sequence: CDR1 SGHRS, CDR2 YFSETQ. The germline V and J ends were trimmed by 5 bases and 4 bases, with 13 bases remaining between them. The CDR3 is 13 amino acids. The CDR3 loop reads CASREGAVYEQYF. DNA for the CDR3: TGCGCCAGCAGGGAGGGGGCGGTATACGAGCAGTACTTC.

On this clone itself: Other DNA sequences in the same sample also yield this CDR3. The chain employs TRBV18 and TRBJ2-5; D gene unclear. Trimming left V 3 bases short and J 5 bases short, with 13 bases between. The CDR3 is 14 amino acids. Per germline, CDR1 KGHSH and CDR2 LQKENI. The CDR3 DNA sequence: TGTGCCAGCTCACCGGTGCCCGCCGGGGAGACCCAGTACTTC. Its protein is CASSPVPAGETQYF.

The chain joins TRBV5-6 to TRBJ1-2; D unresolved. The CDR3 consists of 12 residues. CDR1 is SGHDT, CDR2 YYEEEE, per germline. Trimming left V 0 bases short and J 5 bases short, with 5 bases between. The CDR3 DNA reads as TGTGCCAGCAGCTTGGGGCAGTATGGCTACACCTTC. Amino acid sequence: CASSLGQYGYTF.

The chain has TRBV30 and TRBJ1-5, with 8 bases lining up with TRBD1. The trim removed 1 base at V and 5 bases at J, leaving 7 bases unmatched. Germline V gene sequence: CDR1 GTSNPN, CDR2 SVGIG (reference sequence). CDR3 length: 15 amino acids. CDR3 in DNA: TGTGCCTGGAGTGCAAGGACAGGGACTTATCAGCCCCAGCATTTT. Protein sequence: CAWSARTGTYQPQHF.

A few counts support this clone. The rearrangement joins TRBV11-2 to TRBJ2-2; unclear D gene. The V end was cut by 6 bases, the J end by 8 bases, with 10 bases between. The V gene's germline CDR1 is SGHAT and CDR2 FQNNGV. This CDR3 region has 12 residues. CDR3: CASRADQGELFF. CDR3 in DNA: TGTGCCAGCAGGGCCGACCAAGGGGAGCTGTTTTTT.

This chain links TRBV5-4 with TRBJ2-5, with D hard to call. The V gene lost 0 bases and the J gene lost 0 bases, with 9 bases spanning the gap. The CDR3 extends over 15 amino acids. Germline values: CDR1 SGHNT, CDR2 YYREEE (reference sequence). The CDR3 sequence: CASSLGRAYQETQYF. CDR3 nucleotide sequence: TGTGCCAGCAGCTTGGGACGAGCGTACCAAGAGACCCAGTACTTC.

V usage is TRBV5-1 and J usage is TRBJ2-4, with D maybe TRBD1 (5 bases). Trimming shortened V by 0 bases and J by 2 bases, and 21 bases separated the two germline ends. Germline values: CDR1 SGHRS, CDR2 YFSETQ. The CDR3 length is 19 residues. CDR3 DNA sequence: TGCGCCAGCAGCTTGGGGGGCGGCGGATCTGTTGAGTCCAAAAACATTCAGTACTTC. It codes for CASSLGGGGSVESKNIQYF.

The chain recombines TRBV19 with TRBJ2-7; 7 positions match TRBD1. J gave up 5 bases and V 3 bases, and 10 bases lay outside the gene matches. The length of the CDR3 is 15 residues. Germline V CDR1 and CDR2: LNHDA, SQIVND (reference sequence). CDR3 nucleotides: TGTGCCAGTAGTATCACAGTGCTCGGACAGGACGAGCAGTACTTC. Amino acids: CASSITVLGQDEQYF.

The chain links TRBV7-2 to TRBJ2-4; D remains ambiguous. Trimming removed 0 bases from V and 10 bases from J, with 10 bases in between. Germline-derived CDR1 and CDR2 are SGHTA and FQGNSA. The CDR3 covers 13 residues. The CDR3 loop reads CASSLAPVQIQYF. In DNA form, the CDR3 reads TGTGCCAGCAGCTTAGCACCGGTCCAGATTCAGTACTTC. The whole variable domain, remainder taken from reference TRBV7-2 and TRBJ2-4, is GAGVSQSPSNKVTEKGKDVELRCDPISGHTALYWYRQSLGQGLEFLIYFQGNSAPDKSGLPSDRFSAERTGGSVSTLTIQRTQQEDSAVYLCASSLAPVQIQYFGAGTRLSVL.

This clone was counted between two and nine times. CDR3 sequence (DNA): TGTGCCAGCAGTTCCCGTTTTTCACGAGAGACCCAGTACTTC. This sequence encodes CASSSRFSRETQYF. This sequence joins TRBV27 and TRBJ2-5, with no clear D. There are 14 residues in the CDR3. Germline V gene data show CDR1 as MNHEY and CDR2 as SMNVEV (reference sequence). V was clipped by 4 bases and J by 4 bases, with 13 bases between them.